The rows below give T cell receptor beta chains drawn from one sample of a study of regulatory dendritic cells for organ transplantation. Produced via immunoSEQ multiplex PCR; TCRdb's table is partial and in-frame only. The table lists a few thousand clones, 70% to 75% of them singletons. These receptors are not linked to any known antigen. What was sequenced was memory CD8+ T cells from blood cultured with dendritic cells. The receptors shown here come from a human donor in good health. CDR3s include the opening cysteine and the closing phenylalanine or tryptophan. The D gene is left open where the match is weak. The size of a clone is reported for some rows only, either as once, few or many, or as a class for expanded clones.

D	size	V	J	CDR3	DNA
TRBD2	-	TRBV27	TRBJ2-2	CASTPLAGGPTGELFF	TGTGCCAGCACCCCTTTAGCGGGAGGCCCCACCGGGGAGCTGTTTTTT
-	few	TRBV7-8	TRBJ1-1	CASSSGLGNTEAFF	TGTGCCAGCAGCTCGGGGCTAGGGAACACTGAAGCTTTCTTT
-	-	TRBV6-5	TRBJ2-5	CASRPGQGGETQYF	TGTGCCAGCAGGCCCGGACAGGGAGGGGAGACCCAGTACTTC
TRBD2	-	TRBV9	TRBJ2-1	CASSVEASGEQFF	TGTGCCAGCAGCGTAGAGGCTAGCGGAGAGCAGTTCTTC
-	-	TRBV9	TRBJ1-2	CASSPIGGGFGYTF	TGTGCCAGCAGCCCCATAGGGGGGGGCTTTGGCTACACCTTC
TRBD1	few	TRBV5-6	TRBJ1-4	CASSPGTGGLFF	TGTGCCAGCAGCCCCGGGACAGGAGGGCTGTTTTTT
TRBD1	-	TRBV30	TRBJ1-5	CAWSGGTVNQPQHF	TGTGCCTGGAGTGGCGGGACAGTAAATCAGCCCCAGCATTTT
-	-	TRBV7-7	TRBJ2-3	CASSLRVAHTQYF	TGTGCTAGCAGCTTAAGGGTAGCGCATACGCAGTATTTT
-	-	TRBV11-2	TRBJ2-3	CASSQSPGGDTQYF	TGTGCCAGCAGCCAATCACCAGGAGGGGATACGCAGTATTTT
-	-	TRBV2	TRBJ2-4	CASRDTTPGAALPKNIQYF	TGTGCCAGCAGGGATACCACTCCGGGGGCGGCTCTCCCCAAAAACATTCAGTACTTC
-	few	TRBV29-1	TRBJ1-2	CSVESGLSGTF	TGCAGCGTTGAATCCGGGCTGAGTGGCACCTTC
-	-	TRBV19	TRBJ1-2	CASSYGTAAYGYTF	TGTGCCAGTAGTTACGGGACGGCCGCTTATGGCTACACCTTC
TRBD2	-	TRBV4-1	TRBJ2-5	CASSQGLAGGPRSETQYF	TGCGCCAGCAGCCAAGGACTAGCGGGAGGGCCCCGCAGCGAGACCCAGTACTTC
-	-	TRBV6-5	TRBJ2-1	CASSHAEGGNEQFF	TGTGCCAGCAGCCACGCTGAAGGGGGCAATGAGCAGTTCTTC
-	-	TRBV4-3	TRBJ2-3	CASSQHSTDTQYF	TGCGCCAGCAGCCAACATTCCACAGATACGCAGTATTTT
TRBD2	-	TRBV28	TRBJ2-1	CASSFPSDLAGGLSYNEQFF	TGTGCCAGCAGTTTTCCCTCGGACCTAGCGGGAGGTCTCTCATACAATGAGCAGTTCTTC
-	once	TRBV7-9	TRBJ2-7	CASSLTISYEQYF	TGTGCCAGCAGCCTTACCATATCGTACGAGCAGTACTTC
-	few	TRBV4-1	TRBJ1-1	CASSHTFGWNTEAFF	TGCGCCAGCAGCCACACCTTCGGGTGGAACACTGAAGCTTTCTTT
TRBD2	-	TRBV28	TRBJ2-5	CASSAGTSGSGVETQYF	TGTGCCAGCAGTGCCGGGACTAGCGGGAGTGGGGTGGAGACCCAGTACTTC
-	-	TRBV30	TRBJ1-1	CAWGGGTEAFF	TGTGCCTGGGGCGGGGGCACTGAAGCTTTCTTT
-	once	TRBV19	TRBJ2-7	CASSRAGEQYF	TGTGCCAGTAGTAGGGCTGGCGAGCAGTACTTC
TRBD1	-	TRBV9	TRBJ1-1	CASSVDTGGKIEAFF	TGTGCCAGCAGCGTAGATACAGGGGGCAAGATTGAAGCTTTCTTT
-	-	TRBV20-1	TRBJ1-1	CSAHANTEAFF	TGCAGTGCTCACGCGAACACTGAAGCTTTCTTT
-	-	TRBV4-3	TRBJ1-1	CASSQVAGEGTEAFF	TGCGCCAGCAGCCAAGTAGCCGGGGAGGGGACTGAAGCTTTCTTT
TRBD2	-	TRBV6-5	TRBJ2-7	CASSYSGGSSYEQYF	TGTGCCAGCAGTTACTCTGGCGGGAGCTCCTACGAGCAGTACTTC
TRBD2	-	TRBV29-1	TRBJ2-1	CSVPRREPYNEQFF	TGCAGCGTGCCTCGGCGGGAGCCATACAATGAGCAGTTCTTC